A single sample is the source of the 2 T cell receptor beta chains below, sequenced in a study of metastatic and nonmetastatic thyroid tumors. All patients were untreated before thyroid surgery. Using MiXCR, TCRdb re-called clones from the PCR reads. The sample shows 10,000 to 15,000 clones, under 30% of them seen only once. The sample was tumor tissue. The receptor source for this set is a female donor with papillary thyroid cancer or a benign thyroid nodule (not recorded which). Some clones in this sample may be carry-over from other donors' samples.

This clone was seen at least ten times. The chain employs TRBV9 and TRBJ2-3, with 14 bases aligning to TRBD2. CDR3 length: 17 residues. Germline assignment: CDR1 SGDLS and CDR2 YYNGEE. V was clipped by 2 bases and J by 0 bases; unmatched bases: 2. CDR3 residues: CASSVGLAGASTDTQYF. CDR3 nucleotide sequence: TGTGCCAGCAGCGTGGGACTAGCGGGAGCTAGCACAGATACGCAGTATTTT.

Regarding this clone: A read error may produce the germline difference seen at one junction end. V usage is TRBV5-1 and J usage is TRBJ2-3; D possibly corresponds to TRBD1 (5 bases). There are 12 residues in the CDR3. Germline values: CDR1 SGHRS, CDR2 YFSETQ. DNA of the CDR3: TGCGCCAGCAGCCAAGCACAGGATAGGCAGTATTTT. The encoded protein is CASSQAQDRQYF.